This T cell receptor beta chain comes out of a study of cytomegalovirus exposure and HLA in healthy donors. Study background: Earlier, approximately 110 million unique TCR beta sequences were recovered from roughly 170 million T cells by an analysis. Drawn from HLA-typed donors, approximately 85 million unique TCRs were held in an early data release.

Regarding the study as a whole: Some 17,000 TCR beta sequences were associated with HLA alleles at 0.05 false discovery rate in a later analysis. Investigators reported approximately 150 TCR beta chains as tied to cytomegalovirus.

The J segment lost 2 bases and the V segment lost 7 bases, leaving 9 bases of the junction unmatched. Germline loops: CDR1 MGHDK, CDR2 SYGVNS. The CDR3 totals 15 residues. Worth noting for this clone: Its antigen is currently unknown.

The primer mix had 60 Vbeta and 13 Jbeta primers. The assay was immunoSEQ multiplex PCR, and TCRdb's table has in-frame clones only and misses some. Here the sample spans about 180,000 clones, roughly 83% being singletons. The sequence came from a boy aged 2-9 years in good health and CMV-seronegative. Specimen: PBMCs. V usage is TRBV25-1 and J usage is TRBJ2-5; 8 bases line up with TRBD2. The CDR3 is CASIGREEPQETQYF. Here the CDR3 DNA reads TGTGCCAGCATAGGGCGGGAGGAGCCGCAAGAGACCCAGTACTTC.